This T cell receptor beta chain was sequenced during a study of blood T cells in healthy people across ages. For the second PCR, which ran for about 6 to 11 cycles, a sample-barcoded 5' primer and a J-beta primer mix were used. A template-switch adaptor with 12 random nucleotides tagged each cDNA molecule. Each CDR3 protein gets one entry after TCRdb re-called the 5' RACE reads with MiXCR. The repertoire holds roughly 930,000 distinct CDR3 sequences, with roughly 50% as singletons. In germline, CDR1 is MNHNY, CDR2 SVGAGI (reference sequence). The CDR3 runs 15 residues. The TCR comes from a man aged 25 to 45 in good health. The sequencing sample was made of blood. The rearrangement uses TRBV6-6 and TRBJ2-5, with 12 bases that match TRBD2. The J call may be in error: the DNA end matches TRBJ2-7 better. CDR3 protein: CASSSSTSGGHEQYF. CDR3 nucleotides: TGTGCCAGCAGTTCCTCGACTAGCGGGGGCCACGAGCAGTACTTC.